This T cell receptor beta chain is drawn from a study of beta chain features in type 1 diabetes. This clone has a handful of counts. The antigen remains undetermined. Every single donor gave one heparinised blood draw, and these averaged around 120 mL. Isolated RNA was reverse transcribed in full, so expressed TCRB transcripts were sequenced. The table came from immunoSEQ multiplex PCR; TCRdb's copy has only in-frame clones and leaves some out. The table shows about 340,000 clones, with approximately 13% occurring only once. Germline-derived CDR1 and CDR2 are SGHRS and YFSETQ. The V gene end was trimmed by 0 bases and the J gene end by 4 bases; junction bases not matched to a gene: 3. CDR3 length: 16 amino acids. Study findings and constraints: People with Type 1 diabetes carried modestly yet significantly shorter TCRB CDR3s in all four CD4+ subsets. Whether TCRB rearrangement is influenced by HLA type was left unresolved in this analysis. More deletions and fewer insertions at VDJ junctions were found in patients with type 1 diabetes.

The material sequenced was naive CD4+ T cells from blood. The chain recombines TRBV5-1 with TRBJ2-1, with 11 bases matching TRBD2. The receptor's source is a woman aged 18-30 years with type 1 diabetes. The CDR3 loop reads CASSLVGTSGYNEQFF. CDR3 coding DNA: TGCGCCAGCAGCTTGGTCGGGACTAGCGGTTACAATGAGCAGTTCTTC.